This entry concerns a single T cell receptor beta chain. Its antigen is currently unknown. 60 Vbeta and 13 Jbeta primers were used in PCR. Data came from immunoSEQ multiplex PCR; TCRdb stores just in-frame clones and leaves some out. The table records some 93,000 clones, around three fifths of them present only once. The donors were healthy bone marrow donors. This sample was taken from a study of cytomegalovirus exposure and HLA in healthy donors. General study points: Per published reports, the classifier diagnosed cytomegalovirus status with high specificity and sensitivity. Several top significant clusters appeared, in a later analysis, to be linked to common viral pathogens.

Specimen: PBMCs. The receptor's source is a boy aged 5-17 years in good health and CMV-seropositive.

In DNA form, the CDR3 reads TGCGCCAGCAGCTTGGCAGCGGGACAGGGGTCAGATACGCAGTATTTT. It yields the protein CASSLAAGQGSDTQYF. V is TRBV5-1 and J is TRBJ2-3; 10 bases match TRBD1. J gave up 4 bases and V 0 bases, and 5 bases lay outside the gene matches. The germline V gene has CDR1 SGHRS and CDR2 YFSETQ. This CDR3 region has 16 residues.